This T cell receptor (beta chain) is from a study of CD8+ T cells in alopecia areata. Study outcomes and limitations: More clonal than normal scalp was lesional scalp, particularly alopecia totalis/universalis.

Treatment reported: oral pan-JAK inhibitor, 5-10 mg twice daily. Sorted populations comprised CD4+ and CD8+ T cells obtained from PBMCs. cDNA serving as the sequencing template came from extracted, reverse transcribed RNA. Sequencing was performed with immunoSEQ multiplex PCR; in TCRdb, only in-frame clones are kept and a portion is missing. The sample gives roughly 100,000 clones, 55% to 75% of which show up once; over 15% is in the top ten. Germline-derived CDR1 and CDR2 are SGHRS and YFSETQ. The CDR3 is 14 amino acids. Trimming at V came to 6 bases and at J to 2 bases, leaving 5 bases not matched to a gene. This clone has a single count. Its antigen is unknown.

The receptor was isolated from a human donor with alopecia areata. This specimen was CD8+ T cells sorted from blood, taken between weeks 55 and 65, from a patient treated with tofacitinib. The J gene is TRBJ2-7, the V gene TRBV5-1; 10 positions agree with TRBD2. This CDR3 is CASTRTSGTYEQYF. In DNA form, the CDR3 reads TGCGCCAGCACTCGGACTAGCGGTACCTACGAGCAGTACTTC.